These 8 T cell receptor beta chains share one sample of origin, sequenced in a study of shared clonotypes between healthy human individuals. This table comes from immunoSEQ multiplex PCR, and its TCRdb copy is limited to in-frame clones, with some not included. This sample has approximately 1.5 million clones; 98% occur once, and the top ten carry 0.36%. Sequencing was carried out using naive CD4+ T cells sorted from blood. Subset given: CD45RA+ positively selected. These TCRs come from a young man in good health.

V and J are TRBV5-4 and TRBJ2-5, with a tentative D call TRBD1 (6 bases). V lost 1 base and J 5 bases, leaving 15 bases between the germline ends. This CDR3 has 15 residues. The germline V gene has CDR1 SGHNT and CDR2 YYREEE (reference sequence). The CDR3 nucleotides are TGTGCCAGCAGCTTGAAAGGGGGTGGTCGCGAGACCCAGTACTTC. This translates into CASSLKGGGRETQYF.

The V gene is TRBV30, the J gene TRBJ1-5; possibly TRBD1 for D (5 bases). V was cut by 3 bases and J by 5 bases, with 11 bases left in between. Germline V gene sequence: CDR1 GTSNPN, CDR2 SVGIG (reference sequence). This CDR3 has 13 residues. This CDR3 is CAWSLDSDQPQHF. The CDR3 DNA is TGTGCCTGGAGCCTAGACAGTGATCAGCCCCAGCATTTT. The whole variable domain, remainder taken from reference TRBV30 and TRBJ1-5, is SQTIHQWPATLVQPVGSPLSLECTVEGTSNPNLYWYRQAAGRGLQLLFYSVGIGQISSEVPQNLSASRPQDRQFILSSKKLLLSDSGFYLCAWSLDSDQPQHFGDGTRLSIL.

The V and J genes are TRBV5-1 and TRBJ2-1; D tentatively reads TRBD1 or TRBD2 (6 bases each). Trimming removed 7 bases from V and 2 bases from J, with 13 bases in between. Germline CDR1 SGHRS, CDR2 YFSETQ. This CDR3 contains 14 residues. DNA of the CDR3: TGCGCCAGCTTCCAAGGGGGGACCTACAATGAGCAGTTCTTC. It codes for CASFQGGTYNEQFF.

The rearrangement joins TRBV9 to TRBJ2-7, with 7 bases that match TRBD2. V dropped 0 bases and J dropped 7; count of bases not matched to a gene: 10. Germline V gene sequence: CDR1 SGDLS, CDR2 YYNGEE. The CDR3 runs to 15 residues. The CDR3 loop reads CASSVAGTTVKEQYF. CDR3 coding DNA: TGTGCCAGCAGCGTAGCCGGGACTACCGTTAAGGAGCAGTACTTC.

The CDR3 nucleotides are TGTGCCAGCAGGCCTCGGACATCTGGAAACACCATATATTTT. This sequence encodes CASRPRTSGNTIYF. The gene calls are TRBV7-9 and TRBJ1-3; possible D gene TRBD1, 5 bases. V gave up 6 bases and J gave up 1 base, with 10 bases separating them. Germline assignment: CDR1 SEHNR and CDR2 FQNEAQ (reference sequence). The CDR3 is 14 residues long.

The V call is TRBV28, the J call TRBJ2-7; D perhaps matches TRBD1 (6 bases). CDR1 MDHEN and CDR2 SYDVKM come from the germline V gene. The CDR3 has 14 residues. V was trimmed by 7 bases and J by 3 bases, leaving 16 bases between them. The CDR3 sequence: CASNVDSGRYEQYF. In DNA form, the CDR3 reads TGTGCCAGCAATGTGGACAGCGGACGCTACGAGCAGTACTTC. The variable domain in full, with the rest retrieved from reference TRBV28 and TRBJ2-7, is DVKVTQSSRYLVKRTGEKVFLECVQDMDHENMFWYRQDPGLGLRLIYFSYDVKMKEKGDIPEGYSVSREKKERFSLILESASTNQTSMYLCASNVDSGRYEQYFGPGTRLTVT.

V gene TRBV5-1 combines with J gene TRBJ1-2, with unresolved D. Trimming took 0 bases from V and 6 from J, leaving 15 bases between them. CDR3 size: 15 residues. The V gene's germline CDR1 is SGHRS and CDR2 YFSETQ. The CDR3, as DNA: TGCGCCAGCAGCTTGGTAGGGAGCGAGAGGAATGGCTACACCTTC. Amino acids: CASSLVGSERNGYTF.

This chain joins TRBV7-8 and TRBJ2-5; a possible D gene is TRBD1 (7 bases). The CDR3 is made up of 15 amino acids. Per germline, CDR1 SGHVS and CDR2 FQNEAQ. V lost 3 bases to trimming and J lost 5 bases, with 16 bases between them. For the CDR3, the DNA is TGTGCCAGCAGCTTTTACAGGGGACTGCGGGAGACCCAGTACTTC. Translated: CASSFYRGLRETQYF.